The 16 T cell receptor beta chains reported below all come from one sample, sequenced in a study of control samples from healthy donors and cancer patients (dated by TCRdb to 2018 to 2020). Library prep was done by the immunoSEQ multiplex PCR assay. The clones in this table, taken by TCRdb from immuneACCESS, are in-frame only. Not every clone is retained; where verified, under half of the shortfall comes from an unresolved V gene, and the cause of the rest is unknown. The sample includes 130,000 or so clones, with roughly 89% observed a single time. The leading ten clones occupy 5.5% to 7.5% of the sample. The material sequenced was blood. The receptors shown here come from a man aged 18 to 35 in good health.

The CDR3 nucleotides read TGTGCCAGCAGCTTATTCAACGAGCAGTACTTC. This encodes CASSLFNEQYF. J is TRBJ2-7 and V is TRBV7-9; no clear D. V gave up 2 bases and J gave up 5 bases, with 4 bases separating them. CDR3 size: 11 residues. Per germline, CDR1 SEHNR and CDR2 FQNEAQ (reference sequence). The variable domain in full, completed from reference TRBV7-9 and TRBJ2-7, reads DTGVSQNPRHKITKRGQNVTFRCDPISEHNRLYWYRQTLGQGPEFLTYFQNEAQLEKSRLLSDRFSAERPKGSFSTLEIQRTEQGDSAMYLCASSLFNEQYFGPGTRLTVT.

The genes are TRBV10-3 and TRBJ2-2; no definite D call. V dropped 3 bases and J dropped 5 bases, with 10 bases sitting between them. This CDR3 comprises 14 residues. The germline gives CDR1 ENHRY, CDR2 SYGVKD. The CDR3 is CAISELLVTGELFF. In DNA form, the CDR3 reads TGTGCCATCAGTGAATTGTTAGTAACCGGGGAGCTGTTTTTT.

The rearrangement uses TRBV3-1 (or the pseudogene TRBV3-2) and TRBJ2-5, with TRBD2 identical over 10 bases. Germline trimming cut 5 bases from V and 6 bases from J; bases unmatched to any gene: 9. The germline V gene encodes CDR1 LGHDT and CDR2 YNNKEL (reference sequence). This CDR3 has 15 residues. CDR3 DNA: TGTGCCAGCAGCTCCACTGGGACTAGCGATAAGACCCAGTACTTC. It specifies CASSSTGTSDKTQYF.

V and J are TRBV23-1 and TRBJ1-1; no reliable D call. TRBV23-1 is treated as an ORF (open reading frame) with a function not yet certain. CDR3 length: 11 amino acids. The V and J ends lost 3 bases and 7 bases respectively, with 6 bases between them. The CDR3, as DNA: TGCGCCAGCAGTCATCAAATTGAAGCTTTCTTT. Amino acids: CASSHQIEAFF.

V gene TRBV12-5 combines with J gene TRBJ1-1; 8 nucleotides align to TRBD1. From germline, CDR1 is LGHNT and CDR2 FRNRAP. The length of the CDR3 is 11 residues. Germline trimming cut 6 bases from V and 11 bases from J; bases unmatched to any gene: 5. CDR3 sequence reads: CASGLGQDAFF. The CDR3 coding sequence is TGTGCTAGTGGCCTGGGACAGGACGCTTTCTTT.

The chain joins TRBV4-2 to TRBJ2-1, with TRBD2 identical over 10 bases. V lost 4 bases to trimming and J lost 9 bases; unmatched junction nucleotides: 9. Germline V gives CDR1 LGHNA, CDR2 YNFKEQ. CDR3 length: 15 amino acids. Here the CDR3 DNA reads TGTGCCAGCAGCCGAACTAGCGGGGTGGAGGGTGAGCAGTTCTTC. This translates into CASSRTSGVEGEQFF.

The CDR3 region is CASSTRKATGVLGTQYF. For the CDR3, the DNA is TGTGCCAGCAGCACCCGAAAAGCGACAGGGGTTCTAGGGACCCAGTACTTC. This chain links TRBV7-9 with TRBJ2-5, with TRBD1 matching over 8 bases. The CDR3 has 17 residues. Germline V gene lookup returns CDR1 SEHNR and CDR2 FQNEAQ (reference sequence). The V segment lost 5 bases and the J segment 7 bases; nucleotides outside the gene matches: 18. The complete variable domain, with remaining parts taken from reference TRBV7-9 and TRBJ2-5, reads DTGVSQNPRHKITKRGQNVTFRCDPISEHNRLYWYRQTLGQGPEFLTYFQNEAQLEKSRLLSDRFSAERPKGSFSTLEIQRTEQGDSAMYLCASSTRKATGVLGTQYFGPGTRLLVL.

The gene calls are TRBV10-3 and TRBJ1-2, with D possibly matching TRBD1 (5 bases). With 10 bases removed from V and 5 bases from J, the gap between germline ends came to 32 bases. The CDR3 is 18 residues long. Germline CDR1 and CDR2: ENHRY and SYGVKD. In nucleotides, the CDR3 is TGTGCCACCTCCCCCCACCCCATCGGACAATTTGTGAGTTATGGCTACACCTTC. Protein sequence: CATSPHPIGQFVSYGYTF.

V is TRBV5-1 and J is TRBJ1-2; 10 nucleotides match TRBD1. With 1 base clipped from V and 4 bases from J, the junction kept 4 bases outside the gene matches. Germline lookup yields CDR1 SGHRS and CDR2 YFSETQ. The CDR3 spans 15 residues. DNA of the CDR3: TGCGCCAGCAGCTTGAGGGACAGGGGACCCTATGGCTACACCTTC. Translated: CASSLRDRGPYGYTF.

This chain uses TRBV21-1 with TRBJ1-5. TRBV21-1 is termed a pseudogene. The length of the CDR3 is 15 residues. In nucleotides, the CDR3 is TGTGCCAGCAACCTACCCCGTGGCGGAGATCAGCCCCAGCATTTT. Amino acids: CASNLPRGGDQPQHF.

The J gene is TRBJ1-2, the V gene TRBV7-8; a weak D match, TRBD1 (5 bases). V gave up 3 bases and J gave up 0 bases, with 8 bases separating them. CDR1 is SGHVS, CDR2 FQNEAQ, per germline. The CDR3 runs 14 residues. CDR3: CASSFEGANYGYTF. CDR3 sequence (DNA): TGTGCCAGCAGCTTTGAAGGGGCTAACTATGGCTACACCTTC. The whole variable domain, filled in from reference TRBV7-8 and TRBJ1-2, reads GAGVSQSPRYKVAKRGQDVALRCDPISGHVSLFWYQQALGQGPEFLTYFQNEAQLDKSGLPSDRFFAERPEGSVSTLKIQRTQQEDSAVYLCASSFEGANYGYTFGSGTRLTVV.

This rearrangement joins TRBV10-1 to TRBJ1-1, with a tentative D call TRBD1 (5 bases). Germline V CDR1 and CDR2: WNHNN, SYGVQD (reference sequence). The CDR3 length is 13 residues. V lost 6 bases and J lost 5, with 13 bases in between. CDR3 residues: CASRRRVGTEAFF. As DNA, the CDR3 is TGCGCCAGCAGACGCAGGGTGGGAACTGAAGCTTTCTTT.

The chain recombines TRBV7-9 with TRBJ1-3, with D possibly matching TRBD1 (5 bases). Germline V gene data show CDR1 as SEHNR and CDR2 as FQNEAQ (reference sequence). Trimming left V 1 base short and J 6 bases short, with 13 bases between. The CDR3 loop spans 15 amino acids. The CDR3 sequence: CASSLDSGAVNTIYF. The CDR3 DNA sequence: TGTGCCAGCAGCTTAGATTCCGGGGCTGTAAACACCATATATTTT.

The chain links TRBV3-1 (or the pseudogene TRBV3-2) to TRBJ2-3; TRBD2 matches at 9 bases. Germline V gives CDR1 LGHDT, CDR2 YNNKEL (reference sequence). Losses at the gene ends were 4 bases for V and 3 bases for J; bases not matched to a gene: 23. This CDR3 contains 21 residues. In nucleotides, the CDR3 is TGTGCCAGCAGCCCGGTCCCTTGGGGGTTAGCGGGGGTAATAGGTACAGATACGCAGTATTTT. It codes for CASSPVPWGLAGVIGTDTQYF.

The rearrangement uses TRBV28 and TRBJ1-5; the D gene is possibly TRBD1 (5 bases). The germline gives CDR1 MDHEN, CDR2 SYDVKM. The CDR3 is 13 residues long. V was cut by 3 bases and J by 9 bases, with 12 bases left in between. This CDR3 reads CASSLPGPGPQHF. The CDR3 nucleotides read TGTGCCAGCAGTTTGCCGGGACCCGGGCCCCAGCATTTT.

The chain carries TRBV7-2 and TRBJ2-7; no firm D call. This CDR3 has 13 amino acids. The V gene's germline CDR1 is SGHTA and CDR2 FQGNSA. Trimming removed 5 bases at V and 1 base at J, with 9 bases between. This CDR3 is CASSPSTSYEQYF. In DNA, the CDR3 is TGTGCCAGCAGCCCATCAACATCCTACGAGCAGTACTTC.